The next 16 T cell receptor beta chains were all read from a single sample in a study of blood T cell repertoires in COVID-19. Clones were sequenced by immunoSEQ multiplex PCR, and TCRdb holds only the in-frame ones, with some missing. Here the sample spans approximately 280,000 clones, more than 85% being singletons. Source material: peripheral blood. Receptors were obtained from a man aged 35-49 years with acute or convalescent COVID-19.

The chain uses TRBV27 and TRBJ2-1; 7 nucleotides align to TRBD1. Germline assignment: CDR1 MNHEY and CDR2 SMNVEV (reference sequence). The CDR3 runs to 14 residues. The ends lost 8 bases at V and 4 bases at J; junction bases unmatched: 8. The DNA for the CDR3 is TGTGCCAGCGGGCGACAGGGCGCGTACAATGAGCAGTTCTTC. Translation gives CASGRQGAYNEQFF.

The V gene is TRBV29-1, the J gene TRBJ2-3; D uncertain. V was clipped by 7 bases and J by 2 bases, with 16 bases between them. The CDR3 totals 14 residues. Germline-derived CDR1 and CDR2 are SQVTM and ANQGSEA. CDR3 protein: CSGEVDFSTDTQYF. The CDR3 DNA is TGCAGCGGTGAGGTAGACTTTTCCACAGATACGCAGTATTTT.

This clone has a handful of counts. The chain is built from TRBV11-1 and TRBJ1-1, with D maybe TRBD1 (5 bases). V lost 4 bases, J lost 6 bases, and 15 bases lay in between. Germline-derived CDR1 and CDR2 are SGHAT and FQDESV (reference sequence). This CDR3 has 14 residues. The CDR3 DNA sequence: TGTGCCAGCAGCTCAGACGGCTCAGGGTCTGAAGCTTTCTTT. Translating it yields CASSSDGSGSEAFF. Full variable domain (remainder filled in from reference TRBV11-1 and TRBJ1-1): EAEVAQSPRYKITEKSQAVAFWCDPISGHATLYWYRQILGQGPELLVQFQDESVVDDSQLPKDRFSAERLKGVDSTLKIQPAELGDSAMYLCASSSDGSGSEAFFGQGTRLTVV.

This sequence joins TRBV19 and TRBJ1-2; 10 nucleotides match TRBD1. CDR1 is LNHDA, CDR2 SQIVND, per germline (reference sequence). The CDR3 is 18 residues long. V lost 5 bases to trimming and J lost 4 bases; unmatched junction nucleotides: 16. The CDR3 bases are TGTGCCAGTAGTGGGACCTACGGACAGGGGGAGAGAAGCTATGGCTACACCTTC. Amino acids: CASSGTYGQGERSYGYTF.

This chain joins TRBV3-1 (or the pseudogene TRBV3-2) and TRBJ1-6; no reliable D call. CDR1 LGHDT and CDR2 YNNKEL come from the germline V gene (reference sequence). Trimming removed 3 bases at V and 7 bases at J, with 10 bases between. There are 14 residues in the CDR3. CDR3 sequence: CASSHRGWNSPLHF. The CDR3 DNA sequence: TGTGCCAGCAGCCATAGAGGGTGGAATTCACCCCTCCACTTT.

The J gene is TRBJ1-2, the V gene TRBV7-9; 10 nucleotides agree with TRBD1. CDR3 length: 15 residues. V trimming: 4 bases; J trimming: 6 bases; junction bases outside the gene matches: 8. The germline V gene has CDR1 SEHNR and CDR2 FQNEAQ (reference sequence). In DNA, the CDR3 is TGTGCCAGCAGCTCATCCGGGACAGGGGTGCATGGCTACACCTTC. It translates to CASSSSGTGVHGYTF. The variable domain in full, completed from reference TRBV7-9 and TRBJ1-2, reads DTGVSQNPRHKITKRGQNVTFRCDPISEHNRLYWYRQTLGQGPEFLTYFQNEAQLEKSRLLSDRFSAERPKGSFSTLEIQRTEQGDSAMYLCASSSSGTGVHGYTFGSGTRLTVV.

The V gene is TRBV5-1, the J gene TRBJ2-7, with a possible D match to TRBD1 (5 bases). The CDR3 totals 13 residues. CDR1 and CDR2 from the germline V gene are SGHRS and YFSETQ. Trimming left V 2 bases short and J 1 base short, with 7 bases between. CDR3 residues: CASSLGVSYEQYF. The CDR3 nucleotides read TGCGCCAGCAGCTTAGGGGTTTCCTACGAGCAGTACTTC.

The chain recombines TRBV6-6 with TRBJ1-1; perhaps TRBD1 as D (6 bases). Germline lookup yields CDR1 MNHNY and CDR2 SVGAGI (reference sequence). The CDR3 is 14 amino acids. V lost 2 bases to trimming and J lost 0 bases, with 7 bases between them. CDR3: CASSYQGLNTEAFF. CDR3 bases: TGTGCCAGCAGTTACCAGGGGCTGAACACTGAAGCTTTCTTT.

J is TRBJ2-7 and V is TRBV15; maybe TRBD2 (6 bases). Trimming removed 1 base at V and 3 bases at J, with 16 bases between. From germline, CDR1 is LNHNV and CDR2 YYDKDF (reference sequence). The CDR3 extends over 16 amino acids. CDR3 loop: CATSRAGRSGFYEQYF. The CDR3 DNA is TGTGCCACCAGCAGAGCCGGGAGAAGTGGTTTCTACGAGCAGTACTTC.

The chain carries TRBV5-1 and TRBJ1-4, with unresolved D. Trimming pared 4 bases from V and 1 base from J, leaving 5 bases between. This CDR3 is 13 amino acids long. CDR1 SGHRS and CDR2 YFSETQ come from the germline V gene. CDR3 in amino acids: CASSEGTNEKLFF. CDR3 coding DNA: TGCGCCAGCAGCGAGGGAACTAATGAAAAACTGTTTTTT.

The chain is built from TRBV6-5 and TRBJ2-2, with D maybe TRBD1 (6 bases). V was cut by 6 bases and J by 6 bases, with 17 bases left in between. Germline assignment: CDR1 MNHEY and CDR2 SVGAGI. The CDR3 covers 15 residues. The CDR3 nucleotides are TGTGCCAGCAGCTCCCGCAGGGGTTGGGCCGGGGAGCTGTTTTTT. This encodes CASSSRRGWAGELFF.

CDR3 sequence: CATLVQGEKLFF. For the CDR3, the DNA is TGTGCCACCTTAGTACAGGGGGAAAAACTGTTTTTT. The chain combines TRBV28 with TRBJ1-4; TRBD1 agrees at 7 bases. V shed 10 bases and J 8 bases; nucleotides not matched to a gene: 7. This CDR3 has 12 residues. Per germline, CDR1 MDHEN and CDR2 SYDVKM.

The chain links TRBV20-1 to TRBJ2-1; possible D gene TRBD1, 8 bases. Trimming stripped 3 bases from V and 14 bases from J, with 17 bases between. CDR1 DFQATT and CDR2 SNEGSKA come from the germline V gene (reference sequence). The CDR3 loop spans 12 amino acids. CDR3 in amino acids: CSASVTGEGKFF. The CDR3 DNA is TGCAGTGCTAGTGTGACAGGGGAGGGTAAGTTCTTC.

The chain couples TRBV19 to TRBJ2-3; D unresolved. This CDR3 region has 15 residues. Germline CDR1 reads LNHDA; CDR2 reads SQIVND (reference sequence). The V and J ends lost 7 bases and 0 bases respectively, with 14 bases between them. The CDR3 protein is CASTSRGSSTDTQYF. The CDR3 DNA sequence: TGTGCCAGTACTTCTCGCGGTTCTAGCACAGATACGCAGTATTTT.

J is TRBJ2-1 and V is TRBV11-2; D possibly corresponds to TRBD2 (5 bases). Germline CDR1 SGHAT, CDR2 FQNNGV. The CDR3 has 13 residues. Trimming removed 7 bases at V and 10 bases at J, with 17 bases between. CDR3 in amino acids: CASTTLGWEEQFF. CDR3 nucleotides: TGTGCCAGCACTACCCTGGGCTGGGAGGAGCAGTTCTTC.

This rearrangement joins TRBV29-1 to TRBJ1-2, with 8 bases fitting TRBD1. Germline trimming cut 4 bases from V and 4 bases from J; bases unmatched to any gene: 5. The germline V gene has CDR1 SQVTM and CDR2 ANQGSEA. CDR3 length equals 13 residues. The CDR3 nucleotides are TGCAGCGTTGCGGACAGGGAGAGCTATGGCTACACCTTC. Protein product: CSVADRESYGYTF.